Following are 19 T cell receptor beta chains from one sample sequenced in a study of cytomegalovirus exposure and HLA in healthy donors. Both 60 Vbeta primers and 13 Jbeta primers went into the PCR. Sequencing used immunoSEQ multiplex PCR; TCRdb keeps in-frame clones, though not all of them. The sample includes some 150,000 clones, roughly four fifths of them seen just once. The sample consisted of PBMCs. These receptors were obtained from a man aged 45-60 years in good health and CMV-seropositive.

The sample holds a few counts of this clone. This sequence joins TRBV5-8 and TRBJ2-3; D remains ambiguous. With 2 bases removed from V and 3 bases from J, the gap between germline ends came to 7 bases. This CDR3 is built from 13 residues. Looked up from germline, CDR1 is SGHTS and CDR2 is YDEGEE. For the CDR3, the DNA is TGTGCCAGCAGCTTCGCGGAGACAGATACGCAGTATTTT. It encodes CASSFAETDTQYF.

The chain recombines TRBV7-9 with TRBJ2-5, with D possibly matching TRBD1 (6 bases). Trimming took off 5 bases at V and 2 bases at J, with 18 bases between the two ends. The CDR3 has 16 residues. CDR1 is SEHNR, CDR2 FQNEAQ, per germline (reference sequence). The CDR3 nucleotides read TGTGCCAGCAGCCCGGGGACAAAGGGAGTACAAGAGACCCAGTACTTC. This translates into CASSPGTKGVQETQYF.

This clone was seen a few times. This sequence joins TRBV13 and TRBJ1-1, with 10 bases identical to TRBD1. Germline lookup yields CDR1 PRHDT and CDR2 FYEKMQ (reference sequence). The CDR3 loop spans 15 amino acids. The V and J ends lost 2 bases and 4 bases, in that order; junction bases with no gene match: 4. The CDR3 spells CASSLSRQGATEAFF. CDR3 nucleotides: TGTGCCAGCAGCTTATCTCGACAGGGGGCCACTGAAGCTTTCTTT. The full variable domain, rest sourced from reference TRBV13 and TRBJ1-1, is AAGVIQSPRHLIKEKRETATLKCYPIPRHDTVYWYQQGPGQDPQFLISFYEKMQSDKGSIPDRFSAQQFSDYHSELNMSSLELGDSALYFCASSLSRQGATEAFFGQGTRLTVV.

The chain combines TRBV11-3 with TRBJ2-7, with 8 bases aligning to TRBD1. This CDR3 region has 13 residues. In germline, CDR1 is SGHNT, CDR2 YENEEA. V shed 5 bases, J shed 3 bases, and the junction held 3 bases outside the gene matches. Here the CDR3 DNA reads TGTGCCAGCAGCATCGGACAGGGCTACGAGCAGTACTTC. This translates into CASSIGQGYEQYF.

This rearrangement joins TRBV6-5 to TRBJ2-5; perhaps TRBD2 as D (6 bases). The germline gives CDR1 MNHEY, CDR2 SVGAGI. The CDR3 spans 16 residues. V was trimmed by 0 bases and J by 4 bases, leaving 15 bases between them. The CDR3 DNA follows: TGTGCCAGCAGTTACTCGCCGGGAGCCCCGGGAGAGACCCAGTACTTC. This codes for CASSYSPGAPGETQYF.

The V call is TRBV5-6, the J call TRBJ2-2; perhaps TRBD1 as D (5 bases). The CDR3 runs to 16 residues. Germline CDR1 is SGHDT and CDR2 is YYEEEE. The V end lost 4 bases, the J end lost 0 bases, and 13 bases lay between the germline ends. Written as DNA, the CDR3 is TGTGCCAGCAGCCGTTTTGCAGGGCCGAACACCGGGGAGCTGTTTTTT. This sequence encodes CASSRFAGPNTGELFF.

The gene calls are TRBV6-6 and TRBJ2-5; 9 bases map to TRBD2. The CDR3 has 16 amino acids. Looked up from germline, CDR1 is MNHNY and CDR2 is SVGAGI (reference sequence). After removal of 2 bases from V and 5 bases from J, the junction contained 9 bases not matched to a gene. Here the CDR3 DNA reads TGTGCCAGCAGTTACGGAGGCGGGGGGGCCAGGGAGACCCAGTACTTC. Protein sequence: CASSYGGGGARETQYF.

The CDR3 loop is CASTRDRDDYGYTF. The CDR3 DNA reads TGTGCCAGCACACGGGACAGGGATGACTATGGCTACACCTTC. This chain connects TRBV2 to TRBJ1-2; 9 bases line up with TRBD1. Germline assignment: CDR1 SNHLY and CDR2 FYNNEI. Trimming cost V 7 bases and J 3 bases; bases outside gene matches: 6. The CDR3 consists of 14 residues.

The chain couples TRBV7-2 to TRBJ2-1, with a tentative D call TRBD2 (5 bases). This CDR3 is built from 16 residues. Trimming shortened V by 3 bases and J by 0 bases, and 12 bases separated the two germline ends. Germline V gene lookup returns CDR1 SGHTA and CDR2 FQGNSA. CDR3 sequence (DNA): TGTGCCAGCAGCTTCGAGGTACGGGGCTCCTACAATGAGCAGTTCTTC. It yields the protein CASSFEVRGSYNEQFF.

The J gene is TRBJ2-1, the V gene TRBV29-1; 11 positions match TRBD2. V gave up 7 bases and J gave up 0 bases; unmatched junction bases: 11. The CDR3 contains 17 residues. Germline V lookup: CDR1 SQVTM, CDR2 ANQGSEA. The CDR3, as DNA: TGCAGCGGGGCCGGGACTAGCGGATCGAGCTCCTACAATGAGCAGTTCTTC. Residues: CSGAGTSGSSSYNEQFF.

V gene TRBV11-2 combines with J gene TRBJ1-2; 10 bases align to TRBD1. V dropped 5 bases and J dropped 8; count of bases not matched to a gene: 8. Germline V gene sequence: CDR1 SGHAT, CDR2 FQNNGV. The CDR3 loop spans 14 amino acids. Written as DNA, the CDR3 is TGTGCCAGCAGCCCAAGACAGGGGGCGCAAGGCTACACCTTC. This encodes CASSPRQGAQGYTF.

This chain joins TRBV6-5 and TRBJ2-7, with TRBD1 matching over 8 bases. This CDR3 is built from 15 residues. Germline CDR1 and CDR2: MNHEY and SVGAGI. The ends lost 5 bases at V and 7 bases at J; junction bases unmatched: 13. The CDR3 protein is CASSRPPPGGREQYF. CDR3 bases: TGTGCCAGCAGTAGACCCCCCCCAGGGGGCAGGGAGCAGTACTTC.

The V call is TRBV19, the J call TRBJ1-5; no clear D gene. Germline V gene data show CDR1 as LNHDA and CDR2 as SQIVND (reference sequence). Trimming shortened V by 6 bases and J by 0 bases, and 15 bases separated the two germline ends. The CDR3 runs to 16 residues. The CDR3 DNA follows: TGTGCCAGTAGCCCCAACTTCGGTAGTAGCAATCAGCCCCAGCATTTT. Encoded protein: CASSPNFGSSNQPQHF.

CDR3 nucleotide sequence: TGTGCCAGCAGTTCCGACAGTTACGAGCAGTACTTC. It specifies CASSSDSYEQYF. This chain connects TRBV5-6 to TRBJ2-7; D might be TRBD1 (5 bases). Germline values: CDR1 SGHDT, CDR2 YYEEEE. The CDR3 consists of 12 residues. V lost 5 bases, J lost 4 bases, and 10 bases lay in between. The full variable domain, its missing parts supplied by reference TRBV5-6 and TRBJ2-7, is DAGVTQSPTHLIKTRGQQVTLRCSPKSGHDTVSWYQQALGQGPQFIFQYYEEEERQRGNFPDRFSGHQFPNYSSELNVNALLLGDSALYLCASSSDSYEQYFGPGTRLTVT.

This clone has more than one count but fewer than ten. The chain joins TRBV7-9 to TRBJ2-5; D not certain. Trimming shortened V by 0 bases and J by 2 bases, and 10 bases separated the two germline ends. The germline V gene has CDR1 SEHNR and CDR2 FQNEAQ (reference sequence). The CDR3 contains 15 residues. The CDR3 DNA reads as TGTGCCAGCAGCTTAGCGCCCCAGAAACAAGAGACCCAGTACTTC. This encodes CASSLAPQKQETQYF.

The V gene is TRBV28, the J gene TRBJ2-7; 11 positions agree with TRBD2. The CDR3 runs 15 residues. Per germline, CDR1 MDHEN and CDR2 SYDVKM. V shed 6 bases and J 5 bases; nucleotides not matched to a gene: 9. The CDR3 bases are TGTGCCAGCAGGCCCCATAGCGGGAGGGCCAACGAGCAGTACTTC. It specifies CASRPHSGRANEQYF.

This chain joins TRBV11-2 and TRBJ2-7, with D possibly TRBD2 on 5 matching bases. The ends were cut back, 4 bases at V and 1 base at J, with 11 bases in the middle. The CDR3 loop spans 14 amino acids. Germline values: CDR1 SGHAT, CDR2 FQNNGV. DNA for the CDR3: TGTGCCAGCAGCTCAGACGGCGGGTCCTACGAGCAGTACTTC. This gives the protein CASSSDGGSYEQYF.

The V and J genes are TRBV18 and TRBJ2-5, with 10 bases fitting TRBD1. This CDR3 has 16 amino acids. The J segment lost 4 bases and the V segment lost 1 base, leaving 6 bases of the junction unmatched. CDR1 is KGHSH, CDR2 LQKENI, per germline. CDR3 coding DNA: TGTGCCAGCTCACCACTGGACAGGGGGAAGGGAGAGACCCAGTACTTC. Translation gives CASSPLDRGKGETQYF.

Details on this clone: The germline gene is not matched at one end of the junction; a read error may be the cause. The chain couples TRBV7-7 to TRBJ2-2; 7 nucleotides line up with TRBD1. Germline CDR1 and CDR2: SSHAT and FNYEAQ (reference sequence). This CDR3 has 13 amino acids. CDR3 amino acids: CASSLGTDGELFF. In DNA form, the CDR3 reads TGTGCTAGCAGCTTAGGGACAGACGGGGAGCTGTTTTTT.